This TCR beta chain was documented in a study of T cell responses to AZD1222 COVID-19 vaccine. This table comes from immunoSEQ multiplex PCR, and its TCRdb copy is limited to in-frame clones, with some not included. Seen here are over 130,000 clones, over 85% observed once, and the top ten hold approximately 5.4%. The source is an adult in good health. The specimen comprised peripheral blood, sampled on day 0 of AZD1222 vaccination.

CDR3: CASSSDGLNTEAFF. The CDR3 nucleotides are TGTGCCAGCAGCTCGGACGGCCTAAACACTGAAGCTTTCTTT. J is TRBJ1-1 and V is TRBV7-9; D unresolved. The CDR3 totals 14 residues. V was trimmed by 4 bases and J by 2 bases, leaving 11 bases between them. Germline V gives CDR1 SEHNR, CDR2 FQNEAQ (reference sequence).